This is a list of T cell receptor beta chains from one sample in a study of cytomegalovirus exposure and HLA in healthy donors. Measured with immunoSEQ multiplex PCR; TCRdb has only the in-frame clones, and not every one. The data show approximately 170,000 clones, roughly 80% seen once. Sequencing input: PBMCs. Receptors originate from a male donor in good health and CMV-seronegative. Each CDR3 is given with its conserved first and last residue. D genes are given only for firm matches. The size field is filled for only some rows; it gives once, few, many or a size class.

clone size	V gene	J gene	D gene	CDR3 DNA	CDR3 protein
once	TRBV15	TRBJ2-7	TRBD1	TGTGCCACCAGCGGTCGAGGGACAGGGGGGGACGAGCAGTACTTC	CATSGRGTGGDEQYF
.	TRBV7-9	TRBJ2-7	.	TGTGCCAGCAGCGCACACAGGGCGCCCTACGAGCAGTACTTC	CASSAHRAPYEQYF
.	TRBV7-9	TRBJ2-7	.	TGTTCCAGCAGCCTCCGCGACTACGAGCAGTACTTC	CSSSLRDYEQYF
.	TRBV28	TRBJ1-1	.	TGTGCCAGCAGTCTACCCGGGGACACTGAAGCTTTCTTT	CASSLPGDTEAFF
.	TRBV4-3	TRBJ2-5	.	TGCGCCAGCAGCCAAGGAGGGTCGGGAGAGACCCAGTACTTC	CASSQGGSGETQYF
.	TRBV5-1	TRBJ1-1	.	TGCGCCAGCAGCTTGACTGCGGGAAACACTGAAGCTTTCTTT	CASSLTAGNTEAFF
.	TRBV7-9	TRBJ2-1	.	TGTGCCAGCAGAGGGGTTAGGGGTGATCCTGGGAATGAGCAGTTCTTC	CASRGVRGDPGNEQFF
.	TRBV18	TRBJ1-1	.	TGTGCCAGCTCACCACGGGACATTGATACTGAAGCTTTCTTT	CASSPRDIDTEAFF
.	TRBV6-1	TRBJ2-7	.	TGTGCCAGCAGTGAACCTGGGACAAGCTACGAGCAGTACTTC	CASSEPGTSYEQYF
.	TRBV28	TRBJ2-6	TRBD2	TGTGCCAGCAGGGTAGCGGGAGGATCGTTCTCTGGGGCCAACGTCCTGACTTTC	CASRVAGGSFSGANVLTF
.	TRBV28	TRBJ2-2	.	TGTGCCAGCAGCACTTTAGGGGCCCCGAACACCGGGGAGCTGTTTTTT	CASSTLGAPNTGELFF
.	TRBV28	TRBJ1-4	.	TGTGCCAGCAGCCAGGGGATCCAAAGGAGTGCCACGACTAATGAAAAACTGTTTTTT	CASSQGIQRSATTNEKLFF
.	TRBV10-3	TRBJ1-2	TRBD1	TGTGCCATCAGTGAGAGGACAGGGACTGACTATGGCTACACCTTC	CAISERTGTDYGYTF